The clone carrying this T cell receptor (beta chain) was observed a single time. Its antigen is currently unknown. In the PCR, 60 Vbeta and 13 Jbeta primers were used. TCRdb's copy holds only in-frame clones and misses some; the assay was immunoSEQ multiplex PCR. The sample records around 200,000 clones, around 80% being singletons. The data derive from a study of cytomegalovirus exposure and HLA in healthy donors. At the time of sampling, donors were nominally healthy, though unrecorded immune exposures were likely. General study results and limits: The availability of immune exposure information extended only to CMV serostatus.

Germline V gene sequence: CDR1 LNHNV, CDR2 YYDKDF (reference sequence). After removal of 0 bases from V and 5 bases from J, the junction contained 5 bases not matched to a gene. The CDR3 is made up of 16 amino acids. Input material: PBMCs. The J gene is TRBJ2-2, the V gene TRBV15; 8 nucleotides match TRBD1. The clonotype originates from a woman between 50 and 59 years old in good health and CMV-seronegative. The DNA of the CDR3 is TGTGCCACCAGCAGAGATCAGGGGGCGCGGACCGGGGAGCTGTTTTTT. It codes for CATSRDQGARTGELFF.